This T cell receptor (beta chain) emerged from a study of blood T cell repertoires in COVID-19. At the level of the study: Acute-phase and convalescent COVID-19 samples originated in the United States, Italy and Spain. The analysed material was cDNA or gDNA that came from T cells, B-cell-depleted T cells, or PBMCs.

Researchers sorted participants into cohorts using their self-reported clinical history. In the source study's methods: The authors estimated nucleated cell counts from reference gene primer amplification. The assay was immunoSEQ multiplex PCR, and TCRdb's table has in-frame clones only and misses some. Clonal size and the V and J genes are those of that table, whereas D and trimming came from the DNA. This table has 110,000 to 150,000 clones, more than 70% appearing once. The V end was cut by 6 bases, the J end by 0 bases, with 11 bases between. Germline CDR1 MDHEN, CDR2 SYDVKM. The CDR3 loop spans 15 amino acids.

The sequencing sample was made of PBMCs or T cells enriched from blood (not recorded which). This receptor was identified in a middle-aged man with acute COVID-19. The chain links TRBV28 to TRBJ2-2; maybe TRBD1 (6 bases). The CDR3 DNA follows: TGTGCCAGCAGGGGGGCAGGGGCGAACACCGGGGAGCTGTTTTTT. Translation gives CASRGAGANTGELFF.